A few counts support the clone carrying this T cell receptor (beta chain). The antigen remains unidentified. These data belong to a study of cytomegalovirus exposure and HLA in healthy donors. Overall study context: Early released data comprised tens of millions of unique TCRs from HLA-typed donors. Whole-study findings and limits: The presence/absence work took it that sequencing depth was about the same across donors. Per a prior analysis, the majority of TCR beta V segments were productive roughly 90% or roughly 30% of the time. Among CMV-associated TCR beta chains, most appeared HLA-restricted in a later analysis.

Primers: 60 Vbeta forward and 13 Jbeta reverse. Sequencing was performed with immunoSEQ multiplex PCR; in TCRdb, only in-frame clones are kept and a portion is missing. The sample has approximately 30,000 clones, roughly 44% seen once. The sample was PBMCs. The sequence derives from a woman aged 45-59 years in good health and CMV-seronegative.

CDR3 DNA: TGTGCCAGCAGCTTAGTACTGATGGAAAACATTCAGTACTTC. This encodes CASSLVLMENIQYF. V gene TRBV11-2 combines with J gene TRBJ2-4; D ambiguous. Trimming removed 1 base from V and 5 bases from J, with 9 bases in between. The CDR3 runs 14 residues. The germline CDR1 and CDR2 sequences are SGHAT and FQNNGV.